Listed here is a single T cell receptor beta chain. The antigen is undetermined. Germline V CDR1 and CDR2: MNHEY, SVGAGI. The CDR3 sequence is 14 residues long. The trim removed 5 bases at V and 5 bases at J, leaving 7 bases unmatched. This entry belongs to a study of cytomegalovirus exposure and HLA in healthy donors. Study-level results: Approximately 160 TCR beta chains were listed as cytomegalovirus-associated.

13 Jbeta primers and 60 Vbeta primers were used for the PCR. Profiling relied on immunoSEQ multiplex PCR, and the TCRdb table lists in-frame clones only, not all of them. In the table there are about 21,000 clones, 60% to 80% of which are singletons. This chain connects TRBV6-5 to TRBJ1-1, with 8 positions matching TRBD1. Sequenced sample: PBMCs. The clonotype was recovered from a man aged 55-75 years in good health and CMV-seronegative. As DNA, the CDR3 is TGTGCCAGCAGTAAAACCGGACAGGGAACTGAAGCTTTCTTT. Encoded protein: CASSKTGQGTEAFF.